A single sample is the source of the 24 T cell receptor beta chains below, sequenced in a study of blood T cell repertoires in COVID-19. Profiled with immunoSEQ multiplex PCR; TCRdb holds only in-frame clones, not every one. The sample includes roughly 260,000 clones, roughly nine tenths of them seen just once. The sample comprised peripheral blood. Receptor source: a woman in her forties or fifties who had recovered from COVID-19.

V is TRBV7-2 and J is TRBJ2-3; D perhaps matches TRBD2 (6 bases). Trimming took off 0 bases at V and 5 bases at J, with 12 bases between the two ends. Germline V gene lookup returns CDR1 SGHTA and CDR2 FQGNSA. This CDR3 has 15 amino acids. The CDR3 loop reads CASSLAGGVQDTQYF. The CDR3 nucleotides read TGTGCCAGCAGCTTAGCTGGAGGGGTCCAAGATACGCAGTATTTT.

The J gene is TRBJ1-1, the V gene TRBV5-1; 7 bases line up with TRBD1. The V gene's germline CDR1 is SGHRS and CDR2 YFSETQ. V was clipped by 4 bases and J by 4 bases; unmatched bases: 10. The CDR3 spans 15 residues. This CDR3 is CASSELQGQGTEAFF. CDR3 in DNA: TGCGCCAGCAGCGAATTACAGGGGCAGGGCACTGAAGCTTTCTTT.

V is TRBV7-2 and J is TRBJ1-1, with D unresolved. Looked up from germline, CDR1 is SGHTA and CDR2 is FQGNSA. V was trimmed by 3 bases and J by 1 base, leaving 9 bases between them. The CDR3 has 14 amino acids. As DNA, the CDR3 is TGTGCCAGCAGCTTCTTGGGGAGGAACACTGAAGCTTTCTTT. This sequence encodes CASSFLGRNTEAFF.

CDR3 amino acids: CASNRGTSEKLFF. The DNA for the CDR3 is TGTGCCAGCAACCGAGGCACCTCCGAAAAACTGTTTTTT. The V gene is TRBV7-9, the J gene TRBJ1-4, with no clear D. Deletions cut 7 bases from V and 8 bases from J, with 14 bases between. CDR3 length equals 13 residues. Germline values: CDR1 SEHNR, CDR2 FQNEAQ (reference sequence).

This chain uses TRBV19 with TRBJ2-5, with TRBD2 matching 11 bases. The J segment lost 5 bases and the V segment lost 8 bases, leaving 7 bases of the junction unmatched. Germline V gives CDR1 LNHDA, CDR2 SQIVND (reference sequence). The length of the CDR3 is 14 residues. The CDR3 loop is CASFSGRAYETQYF. The CDR3 region has the DNA TGTGCCAGTTTTAGCGGGAGGGCCTACGAGACCCAGTACTTC.

Only one count was recorded for this clone. Other DNA sequences within the sample encode an identical CDR3. The chain combines TRBV14 with TRBJ1-6; 8 bases map to TRBD1. Germline CDR1 and CDR2: SGHDN and FVKESK. The junction had 6 bases not matched to a gene; V was cut back by 1 base and J by 10 bases. This CDR3 is built from 15 residues. The CDR3 nucleotides are TGTGCCAGCAGCCAAGCGGCAGGGGGCACCTCACCCCTCCACTTT. It encodes CASSQAAGGTSPLHF.

The J gene is TRBJ2-7, the V gene TRBV30, with 7 bases that match TRBD1. The trim removed 0 bases at V and 2 bases at J, leaving 7 bases unmatched. Germline lookup yields CDR1 GTSNPN and CDR2 SVGIG (reference sequence). The CDR3 is 15 amino acids. The CDR3 reads CAWSVIGTEAYEQYF. The CDR3 DNA is TGTGCCTGGAGTGTAATAGGGACAGAGGCCTACGAGCAGTACTTC.

J is TRBJ1-2 and V is TRBV27, with 9 bases lining up with TRBD1. The trim removed 2 bases at V and 4 bases at J, leaving 8 bases unmatched. This CDR3 is 16 amino acids long. Germline V lookup: CDR1 MNHEY, CDR2 SMNVEV (reference sequence). Written as DNA, the CDR3 is TGTGCCAGCAGTTTAAGTGTCGGACAGGGGAGCTATGGCTACACCTTC. Encoded protein: CASSLSVGQGSYGYTF.

The rearrangement links TRBV10-3 to TRBJ2-7; 8 bases fit TRBD2. The CDR3 length is 14 residues. V lost 11 bases, J lost 5 bases, and 14 bases stayed unmatched. Germline V gives CDR1 ENHRY, CDR2 SYGVKD. The CDR3 coding sequence is TGTGCCCTCTCGGTCGGGGGGGGAGTGGACGAGCAGTACTTC. This codes for CALSVGGGVDEQYF.

The chain has TRBV10-3 and TRBJ1-1; 10 bases match TRBD1. The germline CDR1 and CDR2 sequences are ENHRY and SYGVKD. Trimming at V came to 7 bases and at J to 6 bases, leaving 8 bases not matched to a gene. The CDR3 spans 14 residues. CDR3 protein: CAITRTGGVSEAFF. The CDR3, as DNA: TGTGCCATCACCCGGACAGGGGGTGTCTCTGAAGCTTTCTTT.

The chain employs TRBV19 and TRBJ1-2, with 9 bases that match TRBD1. J lost 8 bases, V lost 3 bases, and 4 bases had no gene match. The CDR3 contains 13 residues. Germline V gives CDR1 LNHDA, CDR2 SQIVND (reference sequence). DNA for the CDR3: TGTGCCAGTAGTATGGGACAGGGTCTGGGCTACACCTTC. This codes for CASSMGQGLGYTF. Complete variable domain (other parts from reference TRBV19 and TRBJ1-2): DGGITQSPKYLFRKEGQNVTLSCEQNLNHDAMYWYRQDPGQGLRLIYYSQIVNDFQKGDIAEGYSVSREKKESFPLTVTSAQKNPTAFYLCASSMGQGLGYTFGSGTRLTVV.

A remark on this clone: The same CDR3 also results from other DNA sequences found in this sample. The CDR3 bases are TGTGCCAGCCAGGGACAGGGACGTAACTATGGCTACACCTTC. Amino acids: CASQGQGRNYGYTF. This sequence joins TRBV19 and TRBJ1-2; 9 bases align to TRBD1. V trimming: 9 bases; J trimming: 1 base; junction bases outside the gene matches: 6. Germline CDR1 reads LNHDA; CDR2 reads SQIVND (reference sequence). The CDR3 covers 14 residues.

The chain couples TRBV5-1 to TRBJ2-2; 7 nucleotides line up with TRBD2. Germline CDR1 SGHRS, CDR2 YFSETQ. This CDR3 has 15 amino acids. V lost 9 bases, J lost 5 bases, and 13 bases stayed unmatched. This CDR3 reads CATRGLAGDTGELFF. The CDR3 DNA reads TGCGCCACCAGAGGTTTGGCGGGGGATACCGGGGAGCTGTTTTTT.

V is TRBV2 and J is TRBJ1-1; D call uncertain. Trimming took off 7 bases at V and 0 bases at J, with 12 bases between the two ends. Per the germline V gene, CDR1 is SNHLY and CDR2 is FYNNEI. This CDR3 spans 14 amino acids. Here the CDR3 reads CASTAVGVNTEAFF. Written as DNA, the CDR3 is TGTGCCAGCACCGCCGTCGGGGTGAACACTGAAGCTTTCTTT.

The V call is TRBV29-1, the J call TRBJ1-2; D is perhaps TRBD1 (6 bases). Trimming stripped 6 bases from V and 4 bases from J, with 12 bases between. Germline V gene data show CDR1 as SQVTM and CDR2 as ANQGSEA. This CDR3 has 12 residues. The CDR3 loop is CSVTGQLYGYTF. The CDR3 region has the DNA TGCAGCGTAACTGGACAGCTCTATGGCTACACCTTC.

The rearrangement uses TRBV5-6 and TRBJ1-2; 7 nucleotides match TRBD1. CDR3 size: 13 residues. V was pared by 3 bases and J by 4 bases, with 3 bases of the junction left unmatched. Germline V gene data show CDR1 as SGHDT and CDR2 as YYEEEE. CDR3 amino acids: CASSYGTAYGYTF. The CDR3 DNA is TGTGCCAGCAGCTACGGGACAGCCTATGGCTACACCTTC.

The chain combines TRBV7-2 with TRBJ2-5, with D possibly being TRBD2 (5 bases). V lost 3 bases and J lost 1, with 15 bases in between. The CDR3 totals 16 residues. Germline CDR1 and CDR2: SGHTA and FQGNSA. The CDR3 protein is CASSLQRVGGQETQYF. The CDR3 nucleotides read TGTGCCAGCAGCTTGCAACGAGTCGGAGGCCAAGAGACCCAGTACTTC.

CDR3 sequence (DNA): TGTGCCAGCAGCCGTGACAGGGTAACAGCTTTCTTT. Translation gives CASSRDRVTAFF. J is TRBJ1-1 and V is TRBV7-2, with 7 nucleotides matching TRBD1. Unmatched junction bases numbered 7, after V lost 5 bases and J lost 10 bases. Germline loops: CDR1 SGHTA, CDR2 FQGNSA. The CDR3 covers 12 residues. Looking up the rest from reference TRBV7-2 and TRBJ1-1 gives the full variable domain: GAGVSQSPSNKVTEKGKDVELRCDPISGHTALYWYRQSLGQGLEFLIYFQGNSAPDKSGLPSDRFSAERTGGSVSTLTIQRTQQEDSAVYLCASSRDRVTAFFGQGTRLTVV.

V and J are TRBV7-2 and TRBJ2-7; 14 nucleotides align to TRBD2. The germline CDR1 and CDR2 sequences are SGHTA and FQGNSA. J gave up 3 bases and V 5 bases, and 12 bases lay outside the gene matches. This CDR3 has 18 amino acids. The CDR3, as DNA: TGTGCCAGCAGCGGGGGAGGACTAGCGGGAGGTTTATACTACGAGCAGTACTTC. Translation gives CASSGGGLAGGLYYEQYF.

As to this clone: This same CDR3 is encoded by further DNA sequences in the sample. The chain uses TRBV7-9 and TRBJ1-2; TRBD1 matches 8 bases. J gave up 4 bases and V 5 bases, and 3 bases lay outside the gene matches. The CDR3 extends over 13 amino acids. Germline CDR1 reads SEHNR; CDR2 reads FQNEAQ (reference sequence). CDR3 bases: TGTGCCAGCAGCATAGGACAGGGCTATGGCTACACCTTC. Encoded protein: CASSIGQGYGYTF.

This rearrangement joins TRBV7-9 to TRBJ2-7; 8 nucleotides line up with TRBD1. V trimming: 5 bases; J trimming: 6 bases; junction bases outside the gene matches: 3. This CDR3 has 12 amino acids. The germline V gene has CDR1 SEHNR and CDR2 FQNEAQ (reference sequence). DNA of the CDR3: TGTGCCAGCAGCCAGACAGGGGCCGAGCAGTACTTC. Protein product: CASSQTGAEQYF.

The chain uses TRBV19 and TRBJ1-5; tentative D call: TRBD1 (5 bases). Germline CDR1 is LNHDA and CDR2 is SQIVND (reference sequence). V shed 3 bases and J shed 7 bases, with 16 bases lying between them. This CDR3 has 15 residues. The CDR3 loop is CASSMSWGGRQPQHF. CDR3 sequence (DNA): TGTGCCAGTAGTATGTCTTGGGGCGGTAGGCAGCCCCAGCATTTT.

The rearrangement joins TRBV12-3 or TRBV12-4 to TRBJ1-3, with 7 bases aligning to TRBD1. This CDR3 region has 13 residues. Trimming removed 5 bases from V and 14 bases from J; junction bases left unmatched: 12. The CDR3 reads CASSKLGADRVYF. DNA for the CDR3: TGTGCCAGCAGTAAATTGGGGGCCGACAGGGTATATTTT.

The chain couples TRBV7-9 to TRBJ1-2; 7 bases line up with TRBD1. CDR3 length equals 17 residues. Germline CDR1 and CDR2: SEHNR and FQNEAQ (reference sequence). V lost 2 bases to trimming and J lost 7 bases; unmatched junction nucleotides: 16. CDR3 amino acids: CASSLIIQGTEVPGYTF. For the CDR3, the DNA is TGTGCCAGCAGCTTAATAATACAGGGGACTGAAGTTCCTGGCTACACCTTC.